The clone carrying this T cell receptor (beta chain) has a handful of counts. Its antigen remains unknown. This sample is drawn from a study of T cells after yellow fever vaccination. As TCR cDNA was made by 5'RACE template switching, a universal primer site and UMIs were added. TCRdb reprocessed the 5' RACE reads with MiXCR, giving one entry per CDR3 protein. The data show under 550,000 distinct CDR3 sequences, 21% seen once. CDR3 length equals 15 residues. With 3 bases clipped from V and 2 bases from J, the junction kept 6 bases outside the gene matches. Overall study results and limits: Reappearance after the booster was seen for most primary-vaccination clones, at 95% to 97% CD4 and less than 90% CD8. FACS-sorted repertoires could contain abundant clonotypes contaminating from the bulk population.

The material was PBMCs, obtained roughly 20 days after the first yellow fever vaccination. The clonotype comes from a young man who received the YFV17D yellow fever vaccine. The chain has TRBV12-3 or TRBV12-4 and TRBJ2-5; TRBD1 aligns across 7 bases. CDR3 protein: CASSFLRDRQETQYF. Written as DNA, the CDR3 is TGTGCCAGCAGTTTCCTCCGGGACAGACAAGAGACCCAGTACTTC.